These T cell receptor beta chains were read from a single sample in a study of cytomegalovirus exposure and HLA in healthy donors. The data were produced by immunoSEQ multiplex PCR, yet TCRdb's version contains in-frame clones alone and is incomplete. In the table there are approximately 110,000 clones, about four fifths of which are singletons. The source material was PBMCs. The receptors were sampled from a man aged 25-40 years in good health and CMV-seropositive. The CDR3 runs from the conserved cysteine through the conserved F or W. A D gene is named only where the DNA matches it firmly. Clone size appears in some rows only: once, few, many, or a class for an expanded clone.

clone_size j_call v_call d_call cdr3_aa cdr3_nt
NA TRBJ2-1 TRBV5-1 NA CASSWPRGSSYNEQFF TGCGCCAGCAGCTGGCCTCGCGGTAGCTCCTACAATGAGCAGTTCTTC
NA TRBJ1-1 TRBV30 NA CAWNFSPNTEAFF TGTGCCTGGAATTTTAGCCCGAACACTGAAGCTTTCTTT
NA TRBJ1-2 TRBV28 NA CASSLGGQYYGYTF TGTGCCAGCAGTTTAGGGGGCCAGTACTATGGCTACACCTTC
NA TRBJ1-2 TRBV7-2 TRBD1 CASSVGQGWGGYTF TGTGCCAGCAGCGTGGGACAGGGGTGGGGGGGCTACACCTTC
NA TRBJ2-1 TRBV5-4 TRBD2 CASSWTSGGANEQFF TGTGCCAGCAGCTGGACTAGCGGGGGGGCGAATGAGCAGTTCTTC
NA TRBJ1-1 TRBV27 NA CASSSRYGGPNTEAFF TGTGCCAGCAGTAGCCGATATGGGGGCCCGAACACTGAAGCTTTCTTT
few TRBJ2-1 TRBV11-3 TRBD2 CASSLAPTSGGYNEQFF TGTGCCAGCAGCTTAGCCCCGACTAGCGGGGGTTACAATGAGCAGTTCTTC
NA TRBJ2-4 TRBV5-8 NA CASSLLQGPAADIQYF TGTGCCAGCAGCTTGCTTCAGGGGCCGGCTGCTGACATTCAGTACTTC
NA TRBJ1-1 TRBV5-1 NA CASRPGAFF TGCGCCAGCCGACCAGGAGCTTTCTTT
NA TRBJ2-1 TRBV13 NA CASSLDDSGVYNEQFF TGTGCCAGCAGCTTAGATGATAGCGGAGTTTACAATGAGCAGTTCTTC
NA TRBJ2-1 TRBV7-8 TRBD1 CASSLGTGYHGQFF TGTGCCAGCAGCTTAGGGACAGGATACCATGGGCAGTTCTTC
NA TRBJ2-1 TRBV7-2 NA CASFGSWNEQFF TGTGCCAGTTTCGGTTCCTGGAATGAGCAGTTCTTC
NA TRBJ2-3 TRBV7-9 TRBD2 CASSIGLAGGDTQYF TGTGCCAGCAGCATCGGACTAGCGGGGGGAGATACGCAGTATTTT
NA TRBJ1-2 TRBV5-4 NA CASSLKGGYGYTF TGTGCCAGCAGCTTGAAAGGGGGCTATGGCTACACCTTC
NA TRBJ2-7 TRBV28 NA CASSPQVHYEQYF TGTGCCTCCTCCCCCCAGGTCCACTACGAGCAGTACTTC
NA TRBJ2-6 TRBV29-1 NA CSVEDRRGSGANVLTF TGCAGCGTTGAAGATAGGCGGGGTTCTGGGGCCAACGTCCTGACTTTC
NA TRBJ2-5 TRBV7-2 NA CASSLSPSQETQYF TGTGCCAGCAGCCTTAGCCCCAGTCAAGAGACCCAGTACTTC
NA TRBJ2-1 TRBV30 NA CAWSSGVTNEQFF TGTGCCTGGAGTTCGGGAGTAACAAATGAGCAGTTCTTC
NA TRBJ2-3 TRBV9 TRBD2 CASSVTGSGGSTDTQYF TGTGCCAGCAGCGTAACTGGTAGCGGGGGGAGCACAGATACGCAGTATTTT
few TRBJ1-2 TRBV5-1 NA CASSLGPGEGYTF TGCGCCAGCAGCCTGGGGCCAGGGGAAGGCTACACCTTC
NA TRBJ2-1 TRBV5-1 NA CASSLIPLSEQFF TGCGCCAGCAGCTTGATTCCTCTGTCTGAGCAGTTCTTC
NA TRBJ1-5 TRBV28 TRBD1 CASSSWEQGGNQPQHF TGTGCCAGCAGCTCCTGGGAACAGGGGGGAAATCAGCCCCAGCATTTT
NA TRBJ1-2 TRBV7-2 TRBD1 CASRLDRAYGYTF TGTGCCAGCAGACTAGACAGGGCTTATGGCTACACCTTC
once TRBJ2-1 TRBV7-9 NA CASSPRGFASYNEQFF TGTGCCAGCAGCCCTAGGGGCTTCGCGTCCTACAATGAGCAGTTCTTC
NA TRBJ1-1 TRBV6-5 NA CASSERQVNTEAFF TGTGCCAGCAGTGAACGACAGGTAAACACTGAAGCTTTCTTT
few TRBJ1-1 TRBV5-4 NA CASSLDGSGNTEAFF TGTGCCAGCAGCTTGGACGGCAGCGGAAACACTGAAGCTTTCTTT
NA TRBJ1-4 TRBV2 NA CASAGRGNEKLFF TGTGCCAGCGCAGGGAGGGGGAATGAAAAACTGTTTTTT
NA TRBJ1-1 TRBV7-8 NA CASSFPGTEAFF TGTGCCAGCAGCTTCCCCGGCACTGAAGCTTTCTTT
once TRBJ2-3 TRBV14 NA CASSQESGADTQYF TGTGCCAGCAGCCAAGAATCGGGGGCAGATACGCAGTATTTT
NA TRBJ2-1 TRBV6-5 TRBD1 CASSRQGAGYNEQFF TGTGCCAGCAGTCGCCAGGGGGCTGGCTACAATGAGCAGTTCTTC
NA TRBJ2-5 TRBV5-1 NA CASGLSQETQYF TGCGCCAGCGGACTAAGCCAAGAGACCCAGTACTTC
NA TRBJ2-1 TRBV10-1 NA CASSDPKGAYNEQFF TGCGCCAGCAGTGATCCAAAAGGAGCCTACAATGAGCAGTTCTTC
NA TRBJ2-1 TRBV4-1 TRBD1 CASSEGGEEQFF TGCGCCAGCAGCGAAGGGGGCGAGGAGCAGTTCTTC
once TRBJ2-7 TRBV10-1 TRBD2 CASSPKGLAGEQYF TGCGCCAGCAGTCCCAAGGGACTAGCGGGGGAGCAGTACTTC
NA TRBJ2-7 TRBV28 TRBD1 CASNPGQSYEQYF TGTGCCAGCAATCCGGGACAGTCCTACGAGCAGTACTTC
once TRBJ1-5 TRBV6-5 TRBD1 CATGQGTSNQPQHF TGTGCCACTGGACAGGGTACCAGCAATCAGCCCCAGCATTTT
few TRBJ2-1 TRBV2 TRBD2 CASNLGTSTSEQFF TGTGCCAGCAACTTGGGGACTAGTACGTCGGAGCAGTTCTTC
NA TRBJ2-2 TRBV19 NA CASSIDRTDETGELFF TGTGCCAGTAGTATAGATCGGACAGACGAGACCGGGGAGCTGTTTTTT
NA TRBJ2-1 TRBV16 NA CASSQFRAGSYNEQFF TGTGCCAGCAGCCAATTTAGGGCGGGGTCCTACAATGAGCAGTTCTTC
NA TRBJ2-7 TRBV28 TRBD1 CASSSRTGYSYEQYF TGTGCCAGCAGTTCCAGGACAGGGTACTCCTACGAGCAGTACTTC
NA TRBJ2-4 TRBV5-1 NA CASSVNREKNIQYF TGCGCCAGCAGCGTAAACAGGGAAAAAAACATTCAGTACTTC
NA TRBJ2-1 TRBV5-6 TRBD1 CASSPTQGAIYNEQFF TGTGCCAGCAGCCCGACACAGGGGGCGATCTACAATGAGCAGTTCTTC
NA TRBJ2-1 TRBV28 TRBD2 CASVRDVGGNEQFF TGTGCCAGCGTTAGGGACGTCGGGGGGAATGAGCAGTTCTTC
few TRBJ2-2 TRBV25-1 NA CASSETGDFTGELFF TGTGCCAGCAGTGAAACAGGGGACTTCACCGGGGAGCTGTTTTTT
once TRBJ1-2 TRBV7-8 NA CASSPQGGGIYGYTF TGTGCCAGCAGCCCCCAAGGGGGGGGGATCTATGGCTACACCTTC
NA TRBJ2-2 TRBV9 NA CASSAGGGGRSGELFF TGTGCCAGCAGCGCCGGTGGGGGGGGCCGGTCCGGGGAGCTGTTTTTT
NA TRBJ2-5 TRBV5-4 NA CASSGGGSGYQETQYF TGTGCCAGCAGCGGGGGGGGCAGCGGGTACCAAGAGACCCAGTACTTC
few TRBJ2-6 TRBV30 NA CAWSVLPGTGANVLTF TGTGCCTGGAGTGTACTTCCGGGGACTGGGGCCAACGTCCTGACTTTC
NA TRBJ2-1 TRBV27 TRBD2 CASSSSTSGNEQFF TGTGCCAGCAGTTCCTCGACTAGCGGCAATGAGCAGTTCTTC
NA TRBJ1-1 TRBV29-1 NA CSVIGSTEAFF TGCAGCGTTATCGGGAGCACTGAAGCTTTCTTT
NA TRBJ2-3 TRBV4-1 TRBD2 CASSLLSGGAGTDTQYF TGCGCCAGCAGCCTACTTAGCGGGGGGGCCGGCACAGATACGCAGTATTTT
NA TRBJ2-1 TRBV11-3 TRBD2 CASSLDLTSGSSYNEQFF TGTGCCAGCAGCTTAGATCTTACGAGCGGGAGCTCCTACAATGAGCAGTTCTTC
NA TRBJ2-1 TRBV5-1 TRBD2 CASSLGGRLLEQFF TGCGCCAGCAGCTTAGGCGGGAGGCTTCTTGAGCAGTTCTTC
NA TRBJ1-5 TRBV5-1 TRBD1 CASSWGQPNQPQHF TGCGCCAGCAGCTGGGGACAGCCTAATCAGCCCCAGCATTTT
NA TRBJ1-2 TRBV4-1 TRBD1 CASSQGTGGGLWWVGYTF TGCGCCAGCAGCCAAGGGACAGGGGGCGGGTTGTGGTGGGTAGGCTACACCTTC